Below, 3 T cell receptor beta chains from the same sample are listed, as sequenced in a study of blood T cell repertoires in COVID-19 (dated by TCRdb to between 2020 and 2021). The library relied on the immunoSEQ multiplex PCR assay. The immuneACCESS repertoire file appears here via TCRdb, limited to in-frame rearrangements. These files lack a portion of the clones; in checked studies, under half of the deficit traces to unresolved V genes, and the cause of the others is not known. The sample table shows some 91,000 clones, and about nine tenths are seen once. 1.7% of the sample belongs to the ten largest clones. Sequenced input: peripheral blood. The receptors derive from a man between 60 and 75 years old with acute or convalescent COVID-19.

The chain is built from TRBV12-3 or TRBV12-4 and TRBJ1-3; D unclear. CDR3 size: 13 residues. V shed 6 bases and J shed 4 bases, with 10 bases lying between them. Written as DNA, the CDR3 is TGTGCCAGCAGGACCCCGGGGGGAAACACCATATATTTT. This sequence encodes CASRTPGGNTIYF.

For the CDR3, the DNA is TGCGCCAGCAGCTTGGAGGGGCAGCCCCAGCATTTT. The encoded protein is CASSLEGQPQHF. The chain is built from TRBV5-1 and TRBJ1-5, with a weak D call TRBD1 (5 bases). V was trimmed by 0 bases and J by 7 bases, leaving 5 bases between them. This CDR3 has 12 amino acids. CDR1 is SGHRS and CDR2 is YFSETQ in the germline V gene.

The V and J genes are TRBV2 and TRBJ1-2, with 7 bases lining up with TRBD1. Per germline, CDR1 SNHLY and CDR2 FYNNEI. The V and J ends lost 2 bases and 10 bases, in that order; junction bases with no gene match: 7. This CDR3 spans 13 amino acids. The CDR3 DNA sequence: TGTGCCAGCAGTGAATACCGGACAGGTATCTACACCTTC. Translation: CASSEYRTGIYTF.